There are a few counts of the clone carrying this T cell receptor (beta chain). One entry per CDR3 protein, called by TCRdb with MiXCR from the RT-PCR reads. The profile shows hundreds of thousands of distinct CDR3 sequences, around 14% of them singletons. Trimming stripped 1 base from V and 2 bases from J, with 7 bases between. The CDR3 extends over 14 amino acids. Germline CDR1 is SGHKS and CDR2 is YYEKEE (reference sequence). The rearrangement uses TRBV5-5 and TRBJ1-5; D ambiguous. Material: memory CD4+ T cells from blood. The receptor's source is a female donor in good health, serving as a healthy control. CDR3 loop: CASSLPGGNQPQHF. The CDR3 bases are TGTGCCAGCAGCTTGCCCGGGGGCAATCAGCCCCAGCATTTT. The full variable domain, its missing parts supplied by reference TRBV5-5 and TRBJ1-5, is DAGVTQSPTHLIKTRGQQVTLRCSPISGHKSVSWYQQVLGQGPQFIFQYYEKEERGRGNFPDRFSARQFPNYSSELNVNALLLGDSALYLCASSLPGGNQPQHFGDGTRLSIL.